The 17 T cell receptor beta chains below come from one sample, sequenced in a study of tumor and adjacent non-tumor tissue in lung cancer. The library came from three nested PCR rounds adapted from ARM-PCR protocols. In TCRdb, the multiplex PCR reads were re-called with MiXCR into one record per CDR3 protein. The data contain almost 75,000 distinct CDR3 sequences, roughly 75% of them singletons. RNA was extracted from bulk tissue without any cell sorting. The normal lung tissue was taken more than 3 cm from the tumor edge. The sequenced material came from distant non-tumor lung tissue. These receptors all stem from a woman in her 50s with non-small cell lung cancer.

V is TRBV20-1 and J is TRBJ2-3; D call uncertain. Germline V gene data show CDR1 as DFQATT and CDR2 as SNEGSKA (reference sequence). The CDR3 contains 12 residues. This CDR3 reads CNVDGRKDTQYF. The CDR3 nucleotides are TGCAATGTAGATGGAAGGAAAGATACGCAGTATTTT.

This clonotype was seen a single time. Since the CDR3 does not end with the conserved phenylalanine or tryptophan, this likely comes from a read error. The rearrangement joins TRBV10-3 to TRBJ2-3; the match to TRBD2 covers 12 bases. The CDR3 length is 16 residues. Germline assignment: CDR1 ENHRY and CDR2 SYGVKD. CDR3 sequence: CTISETSGSQADTQYS. CDR3 DNA sequence: TGCACCATCAGTGAGACTAGCGGGAGTCAGGCAGATACGCAGTATTCT.

Regarding this clonotype: Compared with germline, one end of the junction differs, possibly owing to a read error. The rearrangement uses TRBV10-3 and TRBJ2-7, with D possibly matching TRBD1 (6 bases). The CDR3 is 16 residues long. CDR1 is ENHRY and CDR2 is SYGVKD in the germline V gene. CDR3 nucleotides: TGTCCCATCAGTGACCCAGGACAGAAGTTGACATACGAGCAGTACTTC. Translating gives CPISDPGQKLTYEQYF.

This rearrangement joins TRBV18 to TRBJ2-5; D is unresolved. From germline, CDR1 is KGHSH and CDR2 LQKENI. The CDR3 extends over 12 amino acids. Trimming shortened V by 3 bases and J by 5 bases, and 7 bases separated the two germline ends. The CDR3 region has the DNA TGTGCCAGCTCACCGGGCGGCGAGACCCAGTACTTC. This sequence encodes CASSPGGETQYF.

To note about this clonotype: One end of the junction is discordant with germline, which a read error may explain. V gene TRBV11-2 combines with J gene TRBJ2-7; D could derive from TRBD1 or TRBD2 (5 bases each). The CDR3 runs 14 residues. Germline lookup yields CDR1 SGHAT and CDR2 FQNNGV. The CDR3 DNA follows: TGTGCCAGCAGCTTAACGGACAAGGGGAGAGAGCATTACTTC. As protein: CASSLTDKGREHYF.

In the case of this clonotype: The conserved phenylalanine or tryptophan normally closing the CDR3 is absent here, so this likely arose from a read error. The rearrangement joins TRBV11-2 to TRBJ2-7, with TRBD2 matching 8 bases. J gave up 0 bases and V 9 bases, and 16 bases lay outside the gene matches. CDR3 length: 17 amino acids. CDR1 and CDR2 (germline): SGHAT, FQNNGV. This chain's CDR3 is CASSLGLARRSSYEQYS. The CDR3, as DNA: TGTGCCAGTAGCCTAGGACTAGCACGCAGAAGCTCCTACGAGCAGTACTCC.

As concerns this clonotype: Since the CDR3 does not end with the conserved phenylalanine or tryptophan, this likely comes from a read error. The rearrangement links TRBV20-1 to TRBJ1-6, with TRBD1 matching 8 bases. The CDR3 runs to 15 residues. Germline CDR1 is DFQATT and CDR2 is SNEGSKA (reference sequence). CDR3 region: CSVTKDRVNNSLLHS. The CDR3 DNA reads TGCAGTGTTACAAAGGACAGGGTCAATAATTCACTCCTCCACTCT.

This clonotype was found many times. V gene TRBV4-1 combines with J gene TRBJ2-1, with D possibly being TRBD1 or TRBD2 (5 bases each). The germline CDR1 and CDR2 sequences are MGHRA and YSYEKL. V lost 1 base and J lost 6, with 22 bases in between. The CDR3 has 18 amino acids. The CDR3 loop reads CASSQVGESLVWPNEQFF. The CDR3 DNA follows: TGCGCCAGCAGCCAAGTGGGGGAATCGTTAGTCTGGCCCAATGAGCAGTTCTTC.

About this clonotype: This may be a read error: a much more frequent sequence differs by one nucleotide. The gene calls are TRBV20-1 and TRBJ2-3, with D possibly TRBD2 on 5 matching bases. The CDR3 extends over 10 amino acids. Germline V gene sequence: CDR1 DFQATT, CDR2 SNEGSKA (reference sequence). The CDR3 DNA reads TGCAGTCCTAGCCCAGATACGCAGTATTTT. Encoded protein: CSPSPDTQYF.

Regarding this clonotype: Being one base from a much bigger clone, this may be a read error. The gene calls are TRBV20-1 and TRBJ2-2, with 8 bases that match TRBD2. Germline CDR1 DFQATT, CDR2 SNEGSKA (reference sequence). The CDR3 is 15 amino acids. J lost 6 bases, V lost 0 bases, and 6 bases had no gene match. The DNA of the CDR3 is TGCAGTGCTAGAGATAGGCGCGGGAGGTCCGGGGAGCTGTTTTTT. It specifies CSARDRRGRSGELFF.

The J gene is TRBJ2-7, the V gene TRBV20-1; tentatively, D is TRBD1 (6 bases). Germline CDR1 and CDR2: DFQATT and SNEGSKA (reference sequence). The germline V and J ends were trimmed by 7 bases and 0 bases, with 19 bases remaining between them. CDR3 length: 15 residues. CDR3 amino acids: CSVDRSHTPSYEQYF. The CDR3 region has the DNA TGCAGTGTTGACAGGAGTCATACGCCCTCCTACGAGCAGTACTTC.

Note on this clonotype: A read error is likely, as this CDR3 ends without the conserved phenylalanine or tryptophan. The DNA is omitted, as the CDR3 cannot be located on it reliably, and the CDR3 follows TCRdb's listing. The chain has TRBV11-1 and TRBJ1-1. The CDR3 length is 14 residues, termini included. The V gene's germline CDR1 is SGHAT and CDR2 FQDESV (reference sequence). The CDR3 sequence is CANSLKELNTEAVV.

The genes are TRBV12-3 or TRBV12-4 and TRBJ1-5, with D tentatively TRBD1 (5 bases). Trimming shortened V by 3 bases and J by 1 base, and 13 bases separated the two germline ends. The CDR3 sequence is 16 residues long. CDR3 in DNA: TGTGCCAGCAGTTTTGTAGGGGAGGACAGCAATCAGCCCCAGCATTTT. This encodes CASSFVGEDSNQPQHF.

On this clonotype: A much larger clone differs by one base, so this may be a read error. The chain couples TRBV29-1 to TRBJ2-7, with D uncertain. V shed 3 bases and J shed 5 bases, with 11 bases lying between them. The CDR3 sequence is 12 residues long. CDR1 and CDR2 from the germline V gene are SQVTM and ANQGSEA. The CDR3 DNA reads as TGCAGCGTTGAGATGTTAAGTCACGAGCAGTACTTC. It specifies CSVEMLSHEQYF.

This chain connects TRBV5-6 to TRBJ2-2; maybe TRBD2 (6 bases). This CDR3 region has 16 residues. Germline V gene data show CDR1 as SGHDT and CDR2 as YYEEEE. Trimming removed 8 bases at V and 6 bases at J, with 23 bases between. The CDR3 nucleotides read TGTGCCAGGAGCGAGTCCCGGGACTCTTTGGCCGGGGAGCTGTTTTTT. It translates to CARSESRDSLAGELFF.

With regard to this clonotype: This may be a read error, as it is one base from a much larger clone. The V gene is TRBV12-3 or TRBV12-4, the J gene TRBJ2-3; a possible D gene is TRBD2 (5 bases). The CDR3 has 14 amino acids. The CDR3 is CASSAQSGTYTQYF. The CDR3 DNA reads as TGTGCCAGCAGTGCCCAAAGCGGCACATATACGCAGTATTTT.

This clonotype was picked up one time. Lacking the conserved final phenylalanine or tryptophan, this CDR3 likely reflects a read error. The CDR3 DNA is TGCGATGCGCTTGGGACTAGCGGACTCACGGATGAGCAGTTCTTA. It yields the protein CDALGTSGLTDEQFL. The chain has TRBV20-1 and TRBJ2-1, with 11 bases lining up with TRBD2. The CDR3 is 15 residues long. Germline CDR1 is DFQATT and CDR2 is SNEGSKA (reference sequence).